This paragraph covers one T cell receptor (beta chain) sequence. This entry is derived from a study of T cell responses to AZD1222 COVID-19 vaccine. The data were produced by immunoSEQ multiplex PCR, yet TCRdb's version contains in-frame clones alone and is incomplete. Seen here are 150,000 or so clones, 88% observed once, and the top ten hold 2% to 2.5%. Germline lookup yields CDR1 SGHTA and CDR2 FQGNSA. This CDR3 comprises 15 residues. V shed 7 bases and J 6 bases; nucleotides not matched to a gene: 11. The receptor was derived from an adult in good health. The sample consisted of peripheral blood, taken on day 0 of AZD1222 vaccination. This chain links TRBV7-2 with TRBJ2-3, with TRBD1 identical over 9 bases. This CDR3 reads CASTPGTGKWDTQYF. CDR3 DNA: TGTGCCAGCACTCCCGGGACAGGGAAGTGGGATACGCAGTATTTT.